The clone carrying this TCR beta chain was counted only a few times. Its specificity is unknown. The Oncomine TCR Beta short-read assay was what sequenced the DNA obtained from cultured CD4+ T cells. Via MiXCR, TCRdb re-called the PCR reads, giving one row per CDR3 protein. The table has some 16,000 distinct CDR3 sequences, 53% seen once; the top ten hold about 9.3%. Noted treatment: approximately nine-day PBMC culture with coronavirus spike peptide pools or control peptides (ViraFEST assay). The CDR3 length is 14 residues. Germline CDR1 is SQVTM and CDR2 is ANQGSEA. These data originate in a study of vaccination and CD4 T cells after COVID-19. On the study more broadly: Samples were taken after vaccination, a median of roughly 72 days after dose two, with a range of 14 to 241.

Sequencing was carried out using CD4+ T cells from blood, cultured in vitro. This chain connects TRBV29-1 to TRBJ2-5, with 9 bases identical to TRBD2. The sequence was obtained from a human donor who had recovered from COVID-19. CDR3 residues: CGASGASGGETQYF. CDR3 coding DNA: TGCGGGGCTAGCGGGGCCTCTGGGGGAGAGACCCAGTACTTC.